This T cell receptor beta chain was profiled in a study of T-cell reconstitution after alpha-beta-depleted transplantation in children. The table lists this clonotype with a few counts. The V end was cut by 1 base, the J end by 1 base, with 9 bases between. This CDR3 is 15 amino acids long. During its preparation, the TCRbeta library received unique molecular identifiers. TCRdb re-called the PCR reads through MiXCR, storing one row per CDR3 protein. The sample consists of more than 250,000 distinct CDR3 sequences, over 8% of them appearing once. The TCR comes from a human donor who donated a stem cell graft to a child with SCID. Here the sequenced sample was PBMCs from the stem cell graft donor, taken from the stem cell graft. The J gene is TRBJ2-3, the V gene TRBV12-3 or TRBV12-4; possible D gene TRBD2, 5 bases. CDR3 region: CASSLGGWGTDTQYF. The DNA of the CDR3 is TGTGCCAGCAGTTTAGGAGGGTGGGGCACAGATACGCAGTATTTT.